This TCR beta chain was profiled in a study of cytomegalovirus exposure and HLA in healthy donors. Study-level points and caveats: Rarity characterized most TCR sequences, yet some public TCRs appeared in many donors.

PCR involved 60 Vbeta and 13 Jbeta primers. Sequencing used immunoSEQ multiplex PCR; TCRdb keeps in-frame clones, though not all of them. The table shows under 250,000 clones, with roughly four fifths occurring only once. Only a few counts were recorded for this clone. As yet, its antigen is unknown. The CDR3 totals 15 residues. With V trimmed by 6 bases and J by 3 bases, 6 bases remained unmatched. CDR1 and CDR2 (germline): MDHEN, SYDVKM. The chain carries TRBV28 and TRBJ1-3; 9 bases are a match to TRBD1. The TCR sequence derives from a woman aged 60-75 years in good health and CMV-seropositive. Sequencing was performed on PBMCs. In DNA, the CDR3 is TGTGCCAGCAGAACACCGACAGGGGGTGGAAACACCATATATTTT. It translates to CASRTPTGGGNTIYF.